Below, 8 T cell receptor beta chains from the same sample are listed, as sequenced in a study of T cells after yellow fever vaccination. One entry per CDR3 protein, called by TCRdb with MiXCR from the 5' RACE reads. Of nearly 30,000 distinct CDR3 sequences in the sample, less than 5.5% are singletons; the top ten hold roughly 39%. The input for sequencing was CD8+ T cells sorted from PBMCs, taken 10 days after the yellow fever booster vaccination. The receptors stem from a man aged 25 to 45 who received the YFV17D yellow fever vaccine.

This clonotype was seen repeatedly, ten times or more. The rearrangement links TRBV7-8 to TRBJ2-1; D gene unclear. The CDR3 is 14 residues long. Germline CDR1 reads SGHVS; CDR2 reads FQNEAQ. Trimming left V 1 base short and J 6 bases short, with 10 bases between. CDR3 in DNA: TGTGCCAGCAGCTTAGGAGGACCATCCAATGAGCAGTTCTTC. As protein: CASSLGGPSNEQFF. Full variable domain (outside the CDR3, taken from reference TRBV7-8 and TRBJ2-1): GAGVSQSPRYKVAKRGQDVALRCDPISGHVSLFWYQQALGQGPEFLTYFQNEAQLDKSGLPSDRFFAERPEGSVSTLKIQRTQQEDSAVYLCASSLGGPSNEQFFGPGTRLTVL.

CDR3 protein: CATTYDNEQFF. The DNA of the CDR3 is TGTGCCACCACGTACGATAATGAGCAGTTCTTC. The rearrangement uses TRBV24-1 and TRBJ2-1; D unclear. Germline CDR1 KGHDR, CDR2 SFDVKD. The CDR3 is 11 amino acids. Trimming left V 8 bases short and J 7 bases short, with 8 bases between.

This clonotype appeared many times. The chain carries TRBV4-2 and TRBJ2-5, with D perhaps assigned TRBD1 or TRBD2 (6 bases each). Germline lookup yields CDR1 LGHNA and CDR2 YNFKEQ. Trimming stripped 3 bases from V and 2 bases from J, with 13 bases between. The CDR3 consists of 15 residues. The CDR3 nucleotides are TGTGCCAGCAGCCAGGAAACAGGGAGGCAAGAGACCCAGTACTTC. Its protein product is CASSQETGRQETQYF.

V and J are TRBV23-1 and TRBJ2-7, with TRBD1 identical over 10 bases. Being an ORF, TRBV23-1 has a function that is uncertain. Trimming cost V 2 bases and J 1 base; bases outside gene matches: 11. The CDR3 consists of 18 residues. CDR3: CASSQVPGQGRLSYEQYF. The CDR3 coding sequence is TGCGCCAGCAGTCAAGTCCCGGGACAGGGGAGGCTATCCTACGAGCAGTACTTC.

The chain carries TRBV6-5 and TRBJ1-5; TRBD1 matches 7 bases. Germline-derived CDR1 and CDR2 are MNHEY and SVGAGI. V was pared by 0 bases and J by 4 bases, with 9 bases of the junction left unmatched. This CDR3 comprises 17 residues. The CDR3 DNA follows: TGTGCCAGCAGTTACTCGAATGCGGGACAGTTGAATCAGCCCCAGCATTTT. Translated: CASSYSNAGQLNQPQHF.

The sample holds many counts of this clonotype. The CDR3 region is CASSLGPGTEQYF. CDR3 bases: TGTGCCAGCAGTTTAGGCCCAGGGACCGAGCAGTACTTC. The genes are TRBV12-3 or TRBV12-4 and TRBJ2-7, with D possibly being TRBD1 or TRBD2 (5 bases each). The CDR3 is made up of 13 amino acids. Trimming removed 1 base at V and 6 bases at J, with 10 bases between.

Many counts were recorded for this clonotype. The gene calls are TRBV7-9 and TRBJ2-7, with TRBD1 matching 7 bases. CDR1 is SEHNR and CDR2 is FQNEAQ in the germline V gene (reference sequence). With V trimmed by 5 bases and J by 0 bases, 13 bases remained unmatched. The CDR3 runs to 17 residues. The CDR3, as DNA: TGTGCCAGCAGCCCTACGTTCGACAGGGACGCCTCCTACGAGCAGTACTTC. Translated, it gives CASSPTFDRDASYEQYF.

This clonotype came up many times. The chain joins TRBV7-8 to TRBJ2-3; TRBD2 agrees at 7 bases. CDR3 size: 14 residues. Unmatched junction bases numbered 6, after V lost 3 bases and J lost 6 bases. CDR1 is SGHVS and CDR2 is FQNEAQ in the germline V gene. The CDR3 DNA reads TGTGCCAGCAGCTTCGGCGGGAGCTCCGATACGCAGTATTTT. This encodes CASSFGGSSDTQYF.